These T cell receptor beta chains were read from a single sample in a study of OX40 agonist ivuxolimab in advanced cancers. Assay: immunoSEQ multiplex PCR; the TCRdb copy retains only in-frame clones and omits some. The data contain about 60,000 clones, 83% of them singletons. The sample in question was CD4+ or CD8+ T cells sorted from blood, obtained in a trial of the OX40 agonist ivuxolimab. These receptors all stem from an adult with an advanced solid tumor such as melanoma, head and neck, liver or kidney cancer. The CDR3 runs from the conserved cysteine through the conserved F or W. A D gene is named only where the DNA matches it firmly. Some rows have no size entry. The others give once, few or many, or a class for an expanded clone.

CDR3 length	clone size	V gene	D gene	J gene	CDR3 DNA	CDR3 protein
16	NA	TRBV19	NA	TRBJ2-3	TGTGCCAGTAGTATAGATCGAAGGGGCCACCCCGATACGCAGTATTTT	CASSIDRRGHPDTQYF
16	NA	TRBV5-4	TRBD2	TRBJ2-1	TGTGCCAGCAGCCGGTCGGGACTAGCGGCGAATAATGAGCAGTTCTTC	CASSRSGLAANNEQFF
16	NA	TRBV5-1	TRBD1	TRBJ1-6	TGCGCCAGCAGCTTGATCCCGGGACAGGAAAATTCACCCCTCCACTTT	CASSLIPGQENSPLHF
13	NA	TRBV2	NA	TRBJ1-1	TGTGCCAGCAGGGACAGATTAAACACTGAAGCTTTCTTT	CASRDRLNTEAFF
15	NA	TRBV5-1	NA	TRBJ1-1	TGCGCCAGCAGGGGGGGACCCAATTCGAACACTGAAGCTTTCTTT	CASRGGPNSNTEAFF
15	NA	TRBV19	TRBD1	TRBJ1-3	TGTGCCAGTACCTTGACAGGGACGGTTGGAAACACCATATATTTT	CASTLTGTVGNTIYF
15	NA	TRBV7-2	TRBD2	TRBJ2-3	TGTGCCAGCAGATGGGGGGGTACTAGCACAGATACGCAGTATTTT	CASRWGGTSTDTQYF
14	few	TRBV6-5	TRBD1	TRBJ1-1	TGTGCCAGCAGTTTTGGGGGGACAGCTTATGAAGCTTTCTTT	CASSFGGTAYEAFF
16	NA	TRBV6-1	NA	TRBJ1-4	TGTGCCAGCAGTGTCCGCCCGGGGGCAACTAATGAAAAACTGTTTTTT	CASSVRPGATNEKLFF
14	few	TRBV29-1	NA	TRBJ1-2	TGCAGCGTTGAAGATTGGGGCGGCTCCTATGGCTACACCTTC	CSVEDWGGSYGYTF
13	few	TRBV10-1	NA	TRBJ2-6	TGCGCCAGCAGTGAGAATGGGGCCAACGTCCTGACTTTC	CASSENGANVLTF
14	NA	TRBV10-2	NA	TRBJ2-2	TGCGCCAGCAGTAGGGGGGAGTGGGCCGGGGAGCTGTTTTTT	CASSRGEWAGELFF
16	NA	TRBV11-3	TRBD1	TRBJ2-2	TGTGCCAGCAGCTCACAGGGGGCTACGAACACCGGGGAGCTGTTTTTT	CASSSQGATNTGELFF
15	once	TRBV5-1	NA	TRBJ2-3	TGCGCCAGCAGCAGGGGAGGGGGCAGTACAGATACGCAGTATTTT	CASSRGGGSTDTQYF
16	NA	TRBV5-1	NA	TRBJ2-7	TGCGCCAGCAGCTTGGGGAGCGCAACAGGGTCCAACGAGCAGTACTTC	CASSLGSATGSNEQYF
14	NA	TRBV5-6	TRBD1	TRBJ2-5	TGTGCCAGCAGCTTGGCGGGACAGGGGGAGACCCAGTACTTC	CASSLAGQGETQYF
13	few	TRBV14	NA	TRBJ2-7	TGTGCCAGCAGCCAGACCGGAGGGGGCGAGCAGTACTTC	CASSQTGGGEQYF
14	NA	TRBV5-4	NA	TRBJ2-3	TGTGCCAGCAGCGCGGGACAAGACACAGATACGCAGTATTTT	CASSAGQDTDTQYF
11	NA	TRBV29-1	NA	TRBJ2-3	TGCAGCGTTGCAGGGTCAGATACGCAGTATTTT	CSVAGSDTQYF
14	NA	TRBV30	NA	TRBJ2-7	TGTGCCTGGAATTTGGGACACTTCCCCTACGAGCAGTACTTC	CAWNLGHFPYEQYF